These T cell receptor beta chains were read from a single sample in a study of blood T cell repertoires in COVID-19. TCRdb keeps only in-frame clones here, not all; method: immunoSEQ multiplex PCR. In the table there are some 90,000 clones, roughly 90% of which are singletons. Sequenced sample: peripheral blood. Source of these receptors: a man aged 50-60 years with COVID-19, enrolled during active disease. CDR3s include the opening cysteine and the closing phenylalanine or tryptophan. D genes are given only for firm matches. Clone sizes are given selectively: once, few, many, or a class where the clone is expanded.

TRBD1 | TRBJ1-5 | TRBV12-3/TRBV12-4 | few | CASRRQGTQPQHF | TGTGCCAGCAGACGACAGGGAACTCAGCCCCAGCATTTT
NA | TRBJ1-5 | TRBV12-3/TRBV12-4 | NA | CASSPSGSQPQHF | TGTGCCAGCAGTCCCTCTGGGAGTCAGCCCCAGCATTTT
TRBD1 | TRBJ1-1 | TRBV12-3/TRBV12-4 | NA | CASSITGARAFF | TGTGCCAGCAGTATCACAGGGGCGAGAGCTTTCTTT
NA | TRBJ1-2 | TRBV7-2 | NA | CASSRDLYGYTF | TGTGCCAGCAGCCGCGACTTGTATGGCTACACCTTC
TRBD2 | TRBJ2-3 | TRBV5-4 | NA | CASSLAGGTDTQYF | TGTGCCAGTTCTCTAGCGGGGGGCACAGATACGCAGTATTTT
NA | TRBJ1-5 | TRBV7-8 | NA | CASSLAVRDQPQHF | TGTGCCAGCAGCTTAGCTGTGCGTGATCAGCCCCAGCATTTT
TRBD1 | TRBJ1-5 | TRBV6-5 | NA | CASRPGQGVIQPQHF | TGTGCCAGCAGACCGGGACAGGGGGTAATTCAGCCCCAGCATTTT
NA | TRBJ2-7 | TRBV3-1/TRBV3-2 | NA | CASSHPSGFRYEQYF | TGTGCCAGCAGCCATCCATCGGGATTCCGCTACGAGCAGTACTTC
NA | TRBJ2-1 | TRBV5-1 | NA | CASSLAQVRNEQFF | TGCGCCAGCAGCTTGGCACAGGTGAGGAATGAGCAGTTCTTC
TRBD2 | TRBJ2-7 | TRBV7-2 | NA | CASSPTSGGLTYEQYF | TGTGCCAGCAGCCCTACTAGCGGGGGGTTGACCTACGAGCAGTACTTC
TRBD2 | TRBJ2-2 | TRBV28 | NA | CASSLGLAGDTGELFF | TGTGCCAGCAGTCTCGGACTAGCGGGGGACACCGGGGAGCTGTTTTTT
NA | TRBJ1-1 | TRBV7-2 | once | CASRFYLDTNTEAFF | TGTGCCAGCAGATTTTACTTGGACACGAACACTGAAGCTTTCTTT
NA | TRBJ1-5 | TRBV19 | once | CAAGNRNYQPQHF | TGTGCCGCCGGGAACAGAAATTATCAGCCCCAGCATTTT
TRBD1 | TRBJ1-2 | TRBV19 | NA | CASSKTGTGEYGYTF | TGTGCCAGCTCGAAAACCGGGACAGGGGAGTATGGCTACACCTTC
TRBD2 | TRBJ2-1 | TRBV6-2/TRBV6-3 | NA | CASSYSTPPRGASYNEQFF | TGTGCCAGCAGTTACTCGACCCCCCCGCGGGGGGCCTCCTACAATGAGCAGTTCTTC
TRBD2 | TRBJ2-1 | TRBV29-1 | NA | CSGGKRTSGGMTEQFF | TGCAGCGGAGGAAAAAGGACTAGCGGGGGGATGACTGAGCAGTTCTTC
NA | TRBJ1-5 | TRBV6-2/TRBV6-3 | NA | CASSYFFGHRDTRNQPQHF | TGTGCCAGCAGTTACTTCTTTGGACACCGGGACACCCGAAATCAGCCCCAGCATTTT
TRBD2 | TRBJ2-3 | TRBV4-2 | NA | CASSPFFTSGGDTDTQYF | TGTGCCAGCAGCCCCTTTTTTACTAGCGGGGGAGACACAGATACGCAGTATTTT
NA | TRBJ1-2 | TRBV2 | NA | CASSEGTANYGYTF | TGTGCCAGCAGTGAAGGGACAGCAAACTATGGCTACACCTTC
NA | TRBJ1-6 | TRBV19 | once | CASSMAGALNSPLHF | TGTGCCAGTAGTATGGCAGGGGCACTAAATTCACCCCTCCACTTT
NA | TRBJ2-1 | TRBV28 | NA | CASSFEDNEQFF | TGTGCCAGCAGTTTCGAGGACAATGAGCAGTTCTTC
NA | TRBJ2-3 | TRBV3-1/TRBV3-2 | once | CASSQSSWRVSSDTQYF | TGTGCCAGCAGCCAATCATCCTGGAGAGTTAGTTCCGATACGCAGTATTTT
NA | TRBJ1-1 | TRBV2 | NA | CASSFQRNTEAFF | TGTGCCAGCAGTTTTCAGCGGAACACTGAAGCTTTCTTT
NA | TRBJ1-2 | TRBV19 | once | CASSIGTGRNYGYTF | TGTGCCAGTAGTATAGGCACAGGGCGCAACTATGGCTACACCTTC
NA | TRBJ1-5 | TRBV4-2 | once | CASSPTPAGTRNQPQHF | TGTGCCAGCAGCCCTACTCCGGCAGGGACACGGAATCAGCCCCAGCATTTT
TRBD1 | TRBJ1-1 | TRBV18 | NA | CASSLPGTGSIEAFF | TGTGCCAGCTCACTTCCCGGGACAGGGAGTATTGAAGCTTTCTTT
NA | TRBJ1-1 | TRBV12-3/TRBV12-4 | NA | CASSPGFSLRAFF | TGTGCCAGCAGCCCAGGGTTCTCCCTTCGAGCTTTCTTT
NA | TRBJ2-1 | TRBV11-3 | NA | CASSDYYNEQFF | TGTGCCAGCAGTGACTATTACAATGAGCAGTTCTTC
NA | TRBJ1-5 | TRBV2 | NA | CASNADSEVGNQPQHF | TGTGCCAGCAATGCGGACAGCGAGGTAGGCAATCAGCCCCAGCATTTT
NA | TRBJ2-1 | TRBV5-6 | NA | CASSKRFYNEQFF | TGTGCCAGCAGTAAGCGGTTCTACAATGAGCAGTTCTTC
TRBD2 | TRBJ2-3 | TRBV4-2 | NA | CASSQEGGRADTQYF | TGTGCCAGCAGCCAAGAGGGCGGGAGGGCGGATACGCAGTATTTT
TRBD2 | TRBJ2-2 | TRBV5-1 | NA | CASSFSTSTNTGELFF | TGCGCCAGCAGCTTTTCGACTAGCACGAACACCGGGGAGCTGTTTTTT
NA | TRBJ1-3 | TRBV11-2 | NA | CASSLAEGRTGNTIYF | TGTGCCAGCAGCTTGGCCGAAGGGAGGACTGGAAACACCATATATTTT
TRBD1 | TRBJ2-1 | TRBV14 | once | CASSLVPAGGEIF | TGTGCCAGCAGCCTCGTCCCGGCAGGGGGTGAGATCTTC
TRBD1 | TRBJ1-2 | TRBV29-1 | NA | CSVRTGVSGGYTF | TGCAGCGTTCGGACAGGGGTCTCTGGGGGCTACACCTTC
NA | TRBJ1-2 | TRBV30 | NA | CAWKLGATGTF | TGTGCCTGGAAACTGGGGGCCACCGGCACCTTC
NA | TRBJ1-3 | TRBV19 | NA | CASSARDSGNTIYF | TGTGCCAGTAGTGCCCGGGACTCCGGAAACACCATATATTTT
TRBD1 | TRBJ2-5 | TRBV5-1 | NA | CASSSGTGKETQYF | TGCGCCAGCAGCTCCGGGACAGGGAAAGAGACCCAGTACTTC
TRBD2 | TRBJ2-2 | TRBV5-1 | NA | CASSPSGGPNTGELFF | TGCGCCAGCAGCCCCAGCGGGGGGCCGAACACCGGGGAGCTGTTTTTT
TRBD2 | TRBJ2-4 | TRBV29-1 | NA | CSASPGGVKAKNIQYF | TGCAGCGCCTCACCGGGAGGGGTCAAAGCCAAAAACATTCAGTACTTC
NA | TRBJ2-1 | TRBV5-1 | NA | CASSSFDSLNEQFF | TGCGCCAGCAGCTCGTTTGACAGTCTCAATGAGCAGTTCTTC
NA | TRBJ1-4 | TRBV30 | NA | CAWIPFPGTTNEKLFF | TGTGCCTGGATCCCTTTTCCGGGGACAACTAATGAAAAACTGTTTTTT
TRBD1 | TRBJ1-2 | TRBV4-1 | NA | CASSPLPRQGDGYTF | TGCGCCAGCAGCCCTCTCCCGAGACAGGGTGATGGCTACACCTTC
NA | TRBJ2-2 | TRBV5-1 | NA | CASSPTGNTGELFF | TGCGCCAGCAGCCCAACAGGGAACACCGGGGAGCTGTTTTTT
NA | TRBJ1-3 | TRBV10-2 | NA | CASSLTIGNTIYF | TGCGCCAGCAGTCTAACCATTGGAAACACCATATATTTT
NA | TRBJ1-2 | TRBV6-5 | NA | CASSLTGFNYGYTF | TGTGCCAGCAGTTTAACGGGGTTTAACTATGGCTACACCTTC
TRBD1 | TRBJ2-2 | TRBV5-1 | NA | CASSLPGTGGSGELFF | TGCGCCAGCAGCTTGCCTGGGACAGGGGGAAGCGGGGAGCTGTTTTTT
NA | TRBJ1-1 | TRBV4-1 | NA | CASSQYTGSFTEAFF | TGCGCCAGCAGCCAGTACACAGGGTCGTTCACTGAAGCTTTCTTT
TRBD1 | TRBJ1-2 | TRBV2 | NA | CASSEILRDRGVYGYTF | TGTGCCAGCAGTGAGATACTACGGGACAGGGGTGTCTATGGCTACACCTTC
NA | TRBJ1-2 | TRBV29-1 | NA | CSVGNQLDSSYGYTF | TGCAGCGTTGGCAACCAACTTGACAGCTCCTATGGCTACACCTTC
NA | TRBJ2-3 | TRBV10-3 | NA | CAIADGGTDTQYF | TGTGCCATAGCGGACGGGGGCACAGATACGCAGTATTTT
NA | TRBJ1-2 | TRBV25-1 | NA | CASSVSGSPYGYTF | TGTGCCAGCAGTGTATCCGGGAGTCCCTATGGCTACACCTTC
NA | TRBJ1-6 | TRBV28 | NA | CASKSVNSPLHF | TGTGCCAGCAAGTCGGTTAATTCACCCCTCCACTTT
TRBD1 | TRBJ2-1 | TRBV24-1 | NA | CATSVSDRASYNEQFF | TGTGCCACCAGTGTTTCCGACAGGGCGTCCTACAATGAGCAGTTCTTC